The sequence of this T cell receptor (beta chain) was determined in a study of OX40 agonist ivuxolimab in advanced cancers. Study-wide background: Patients with hepatocellular carcinoma, melanoma, renal cell or head and neck cancer made up the dose-escalation patients. Overall study findings and caveats: Expanded clones tended on average to be more numerous among CD8+ T cells than CD4+.

From germline, CDR1 is MNHNS and CDR2 SASEGT. The V and J ends lost 7 bases and 4 bases respectively, with 14 bases between them. The CDR3 runs 14 residues. About this clone: Its target is not known.

The assay was immunoSEQ multiplex PCR, and TCRdb's table has in-frame clones only and misses some. The sample records around 83,000 clones, about four fifths being singletons. The rearrangement links TRBV6-1 to TRBJ1-5; TRBD1 is a possible D gene (5 bases). The sample here was CD4+ or CD8+ T cells sorted from blood, taken in a trial of the OX40 agonist ivuxolimab. This TCR derives from an adult with an advanced solid tumor such as melanoma, head and neck, liver or kidney cancer. The CDR3: CASMSFSGNQPQHF. The DNA for the CDR3 is TGTGCCAGCATGTCATTCTCAGGGAATCAGCCCCAGCATTTT.